What follows describes a single TCR beta chain. No antigen is known for it. Here immunoSEQ multiplex PCR was the method, and the copy in TCRdb shows in-frame clones only, minus some. The sample lists 84,000 or so clones, over 85% occurring once. This CDR3 spans 16 amino acids. The V and J ends lost 1 base and 6 bases respectively, with 15 bases between them. CDR1 is SGHAT, CDR2 FQDESV, per germline (reference sequence). This entry comes from a study of identifying expanded T cells in peripheral blood. Findings and caveats of the study: Over approximately two and four weeks, about 15 and 18 clones changed, versus roughly 1.1 between replicates.

What was sequenced was blood. This TCR derives from a person aged 18 to 75 in good health. The chain is built from TRBV11-1 and TRBJ2-2, with D possibly matching TRBD1 (6 bases). The CDR3 DNA follows: TGTGCCAGCAGCTTAGGAAACAGGGCCAAGTCCGGGGAGCTGTTTTTT. This sequence encodes CASSLGNRAKSGELFF.